This T cell receptor (beta chain) was retrieved from a study of cytomegalovirus exposure and HLA in healthy donors. General observations from the study: The study designated fewer than 200 TCR beta chains cytomegalovirus-associated. TCR beta chain V- and J-gene trimming was linked, in a later analysis, to a missense variant in DCLRE1C. Clonal expansion was found to be greater in HLA-associated TCR beta chains than in equally common others in a later analysis.

CDR3 size: 14 residues. The junction had 6 bases not matched to a gene; V was cut back by 3 bases and J by 7 bases. Germline lookup yields CDR1 SGHDN and CDR2 FVKESK. The PCR used 60 Vbeta and 13 Jbeta primers. Using immunoSEQ multiplex PCR, the repertoire was profiled, and TCRdb retains in-frame clones only, with some absent. This sample has roughly 130,000 clones; about 80% occur once, and the top ten carry under 1.2%. Nominal health characterized the donors when sampled, though unrecorded immune exposures were likely. The table lists this clone with a few counts. Its target is unknown. Source material: PBMCs. This chain links TRBV14 with TRBJ1-2, with 9 bases aligning to TRBD1. This clonotype was sampled from a human donor in good health. The CDR3 reads CASSQWDRVRGYTF. The CDR3 region has the DNA TGTGCCAGCAGCCAGTGGGACAGGGTTCGTGGCTACACCTTC.